This entry features one TCR beta chain sequence. What it recognizes is unknown. This CDR3 is built from 14 residues. The ends were cut back, 3 bases at V and 8 bases at J, with 17 bases in the middle. Germline V gene sequence: CDR1 SGHRS, CDR2 YFSETQ. Sequencing was performed with immunoSEQ multiplex PCR; in TCRdb, only in-frame clones are kept and a portion is missing. Of fewer than 400,000 clones listed, about 82% are singletons. Regarding treatment: approximately 18 received Ad26.COV2.S at low or high dose, single or two shots; about 5 received placebo; per-sample allocation not given. Sampling occurred on day 63 after the first vaccine or placebo injection. This sample is drawn from a study of Ad26.COV2.S vaccination and SARS-CoV-2 variants. Study observations and caveats: CD8+ and CD4+ T cells specific for spike reportedly responded with substantial breadth after vaccination.

The source was peripheral blood, collected in a trial of Ad26.COV2.S vaccine versus placebo. This chain connects TRBV5-1 to TRBJ1-2, with D possibly being TRBD1 (6 bases). The sequence was obtained from a person aged 18 to 65 who received the Ad26.COV2.S COVID-19 vaccine or a placebo. DNA for the CDR3: TGCGCCAGCAGCTCCAAGGGGGAAGGTCGGGGCTACACCTTC. Amino acid sequence: CASSSKGEGRGYTF.